These T cell receptor beta chains were read from a single sample in a study of blood T cells in healthy people across ages. TCRdb recomputed calls from the 5' RACE reads with MiXCR, one row per CDR3 protein. Altogether 1,500,000 or so distinct CDR3 sequences are present, roughly 43% being singletons, with the ten largest covering 4%. The sequencing input was blood. These receptors were collected from a woman younger than 30 in good health. The CDR3 runs from the conserved cysteine through the conserved F or W. D genes are given only for firm matches. The size field is filled for only some rows; it gives once, few, many or a size class.

j_gene | abundance | len | v_gene | d_gene | CDR3aa | CDR3nt
TRBJ1-2 | few | 17 | TRBV7-2 | TRBD1 | CASSLGGPGQTNYGYTF | TGTGCCAGCAGCTTAGGAGGTCCGGGACAGACTAACTATGGCTACACCTTC
TRBJ1-4 | NA | 15 | TRBV24-1 | NA | CATSDSGADGEKLFF | TGTGCCACCAGTGATTCCGGCGCGGACGGAGAAAAACTGTTTTTT
TRBJ2-2 | once | 21 | TRBV11-2 | TRBD2 | CASSKRLAGGPGRQNTGELFF | TGTGCCAGCAGCAAAAGACTAGCGGGAGGGCCTGGGCGACAAAACACCGGGGAGCTGTTTTTT
TRBJ2-7 | NA | 14 | TRBV5-1 | TRBD2 | CASSFGQRGYEQYF | TGCGCCAGCAGCTTCGGTCAGCGGGGTTACGAGCAGTACTTC
TRBJ2-2 | NA | 13 | TRBV19 | NA | CASLQGTTGELFF | TGTGCCAGCCTACAGGGGACTACCGGGGAGCTGTTTTTT
TRBJ2-1 | NA | 16 | TRBV12-3/TRBV12-4 | NA | CASSSRDGRSYNEQFF | TGCGCCAGCAGTTCCCGGGACGGTAGGTCCTACAATGAGCAGTTCTTC
TRBJ1-2 | NA | 14 | TRBV5-1 | NA | CASSLSYPYYGYTF | TGCGCCAGCAGCTTGTCATACCCATACTATGGCTACACCTTC
TRBJ2-1 | NA | 13 | TRBV5-6 | TRBD2 | CASSLEAAGEQFF | TGTGCCAGCAGCTTGGAAGCAGCGGGAGAGCAGTTCTTC
TRBJ1-1 | NA | 16 | TRBV4-3 | TRBD1 | CASSQTTGTVNTEAFF | TGCGCCAGCAGCCAAACTACCGGGACAGTGAACACTGAAGCTTTCTTT
TRBJ1-2 | once | 16 | TRBV6-1 | TRBD1 | CASSEFGTGGLVGYTF | TGTGCCAGCAGTGAATTTGGGACAGGGGGATTAGTTGGCTACACCTTC
TRBJ1-1 | NA | 17 | TRBV4-1 | NA | CASSQPLVDRMNTEAFF | TGCGCCAGCAGCCAACCTCTGGTGGACAGAATGAACACTGAAGCTTTCTTT
TRBJ2-3 | NA | 18 | TRBV7-2 | NA | CASSLGVWSRAGPDTQYF | TGTGCCAGCAGCTTAGGAGTATGGAGTCGAGCAGGGCCAGATACGCAGTATTTT
TRBJ1-2 | few | 14 | TRBV7-2 | NA | CASHPPGLSYGYTF | TGTGCCAGCCACCCCCCGGGGCTGTCCTATGGCTACACCTTC
TRBJ2-7 | NA | 15 | TRBV4-1 | NA | CASSLEGLTFYEQYF | TGCGCCAGCAGCCTAGAGGGACTTACCTTCTACGAGCAGTACTTC
TRBJ2-7 | NA | 14 | TRBV7-2 | NA | CASSATVSPYEQYF | TGTGCCAGCAGCGCGACAGTGAGCCCCTACGAGCAGTACTTC